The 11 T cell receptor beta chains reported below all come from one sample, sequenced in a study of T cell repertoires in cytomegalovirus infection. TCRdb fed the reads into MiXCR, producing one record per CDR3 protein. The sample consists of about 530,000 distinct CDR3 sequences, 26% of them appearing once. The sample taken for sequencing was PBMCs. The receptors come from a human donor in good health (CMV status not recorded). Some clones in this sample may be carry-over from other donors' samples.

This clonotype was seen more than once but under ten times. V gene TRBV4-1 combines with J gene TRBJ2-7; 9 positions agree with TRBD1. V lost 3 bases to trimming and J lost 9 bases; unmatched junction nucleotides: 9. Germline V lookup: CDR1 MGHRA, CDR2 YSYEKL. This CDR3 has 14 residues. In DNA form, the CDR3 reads TGCGCCAGCAGCCAGAAGGACAGGGGTTGGGGGCAGTACTTC. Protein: CASSQKDRGWGQYF.

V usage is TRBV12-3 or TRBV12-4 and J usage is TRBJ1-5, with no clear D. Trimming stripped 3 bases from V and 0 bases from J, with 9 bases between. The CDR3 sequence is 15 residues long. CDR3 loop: CASSLAPDSNQPQHF. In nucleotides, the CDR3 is TGTGCCAGCAGTTTGGCCCCGGATAGCAATCAGCCCCAGCATTTT.

In nucleotides, the CDR3 is TGTGCCAGCAGCCCGACGACAGAACGATACAATGAGCAGTTCTTC. Its protein is CASSPTTERYNEQFF. The V and J genes are TRBV5-6 and TRBJ2-1, with D perhaps TRBD1 (5 bases). V lost 4 bases and J lost 4, with 15 bases in between. CDR1 and CDR2 from the germline V gene are SGHDT and YYEEEE. The length of the CDR3 is 15 residues.

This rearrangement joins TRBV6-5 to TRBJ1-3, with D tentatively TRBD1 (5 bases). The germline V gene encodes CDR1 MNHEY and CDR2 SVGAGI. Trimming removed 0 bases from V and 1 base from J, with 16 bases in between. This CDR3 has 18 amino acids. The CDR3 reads CASSYSPSIRVSGNTIYF. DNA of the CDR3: TGTGCCAGCAGTTACTCACCCTCAATCAGGGTGTCTGGAAACACCATATATTTT.

CDR3: CASSRQGTSGSGQETQYF. The CDR3 region has the DNA TGCGCCAGCAGCCGACAGGGGACTAGCGGGAGTGGGCAAGAGACCCAGTACTTC. The rearrangement joins TRBV4-1 to TRBJ2-5; TRBD2 agrees at 14 bases. The CDR3 totals 18 residues. Germline lookup yields CDR1 MGHRA and CDR2 YSYEKL. J gave up 2 bases and V 4 bases, and 9 bases lay outside the gene matches.

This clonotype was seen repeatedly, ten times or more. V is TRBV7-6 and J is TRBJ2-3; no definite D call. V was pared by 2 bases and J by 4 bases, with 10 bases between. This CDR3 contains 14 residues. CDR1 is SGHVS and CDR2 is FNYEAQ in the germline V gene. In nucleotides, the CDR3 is TGTGCCAGCAGCTTACTCGGTTTCTCAGATACGCAGTATTTT. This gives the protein CASSLLGFSDTQYF.

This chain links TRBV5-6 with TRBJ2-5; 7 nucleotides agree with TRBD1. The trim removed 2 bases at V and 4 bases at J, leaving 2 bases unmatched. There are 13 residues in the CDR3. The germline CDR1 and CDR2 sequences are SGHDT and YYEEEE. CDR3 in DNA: TGTGCCAGCAGCTTTGGACAGGCAGAGACCCAGTACTTC. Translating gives CASSFGQAETQYF.

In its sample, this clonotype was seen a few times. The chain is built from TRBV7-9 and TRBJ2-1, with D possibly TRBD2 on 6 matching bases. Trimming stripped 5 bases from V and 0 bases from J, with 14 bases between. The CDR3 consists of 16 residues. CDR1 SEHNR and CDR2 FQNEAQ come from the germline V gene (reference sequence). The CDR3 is CASSPRDSSSYNEQFF. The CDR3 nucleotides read TGTGCCAGCAGCCCCCGGGACTCGAGCTCCTACAATGAGCAGTTCTTC.

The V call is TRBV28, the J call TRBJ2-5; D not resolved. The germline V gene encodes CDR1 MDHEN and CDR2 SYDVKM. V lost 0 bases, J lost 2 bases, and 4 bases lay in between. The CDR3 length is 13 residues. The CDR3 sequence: CASSLWDQETQYF. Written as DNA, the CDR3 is TGTGCCAGCAGTTTATGGGATCAAGAGACCCAGTACTTC.

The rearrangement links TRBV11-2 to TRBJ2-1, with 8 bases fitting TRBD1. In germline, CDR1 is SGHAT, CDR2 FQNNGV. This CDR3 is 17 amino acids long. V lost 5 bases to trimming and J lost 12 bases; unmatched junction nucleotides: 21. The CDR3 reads CASSPGGGPPPFGGQFF. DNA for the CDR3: TGTGCCAGCAGCCCAGGGGGCGGGCCCCCGCCTTTCGGGGGGCAGTTCTTC.

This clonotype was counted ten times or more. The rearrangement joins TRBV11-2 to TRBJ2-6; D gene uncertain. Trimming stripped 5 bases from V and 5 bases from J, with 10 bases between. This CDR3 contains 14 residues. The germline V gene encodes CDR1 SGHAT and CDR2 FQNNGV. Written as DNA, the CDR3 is TGTGCCAGCAGCCTTATACTCTGGGCCAACGTCCTGACTTTC. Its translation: CASSLILWANVLTF.